What follows are 13 T cell receptor beta chains derived from one specimen sequenced in a study of circulating CD8 cells and anti-PD-1 response in melanoma. Using around 15 ng of total RNA, TCR libraries were made with the QIAseq Immune Repertoire TCR panel. TCRdb recomputed calls from the reads with MiXCR, one row per CDR3 protein. The data contain roughly 1,100 distinct CDR3 sequences, 5% to 7% of them singletons. From live CD3+CD8+TCRalphabeta+ cells, four PD-1 and/or TIGIT subsets were sorted. The specimen comprised CD8+ T cells from PBMCs, sampled at baseline or after one month of anti-PD-1 therapy (not recorded which). The receptors here all came from a human donor with melanoma.

This chain joins TRBV4-2 and TRBJ2-7; the D gene is possibly TRBD1 (6 bases). V was trimmed by 2 bases and J by 2 bases, leaving 10 bases between them. In germline, CDR1 is LGHNA, CDR2 YNFKEQ. The CDR3 extends over 14 amino acids. The CDR3 DNA sequence: TGTGCCAGCAGCCAACTCAGGGGTACCTACGAGCAGTACTTC. Its translation is CASSQLRGTYEQYF.

Judged by abundance, this clonotype is medium-sized. The chain carries TRBV24-1 and TRBJ2-1, with 8 bases that match TRBD2. The ends lost 4 bases at V and 8 bases at J; junction bases unmatched: 6. CDR3 length equals 14 residues. Per germline, CDR1 KGHDR and CDR2 SFDVKD. The CDR3 sequence: CATSEWGLEHEQFF. CDR3 in DNA: TGTGCCACCAGTGAATGGGGACTAGAACATGAGCAGTTCTTC.

By sample fraction, this clonotype is large. The rearrangement joins TRBV3-1 to TRBJ2-3, with D perhaps matching TRBD1 (5 bases). Trimming cost V 9 bases and J 0 bases, with 13 bases left between them. The CDR3 extends over 14 amino acids. Looked up from germline, CDR1 is LGHDT and CDR2 is YNNKEL (reference sequence). CDR3: CASTLGQSTDTQYF. Written as DNA, the CDR3 is TGTGCCAGTACGTTGGGGCAGAGCACAGATACGCAGTATTTT.

By sample share, this clonotype is medium-sized. V is TRBV19 and J is TRBJ2-7; D is unclear. The germline V and J ends were trimmed by 10 bases and 7 bases, with 17 bases remaining between them. CDR1 and CDR2 (germline): LNHDA, SQIVND (reference sequence). The CDR3 length is 12 residues. The CDR3 bases are TGTGCCACCCCCCTCCCGGGTTTTGAGCAGTACTTC. Amino acid sequence: CATPLPGFEQYF.

By its share, this clonotype is medium-sized. The rearrangement joins TRBV19 to TRBJ2-1; D unclear. Germline CDR1 reads LNHDA; CDR2 reads SQIVND (reference sequence). V lost 5 bases to trimming and J lost 8 bases, with 10 bases between them. The CDR3 totals 12 residues. The CDR3 loop reads CASSPNGDEQFF. CDR3 nucleotide sequence: TGTGCCAGTAGTCCCAATGGGGATGAGCAGTTCTTC.

This clonotype counts as medium-sized (0.01 to 0.1%). V is TRBV28 and J is TRBJ2-3, with TRBD1 matching 10 bases. The CDR3 has 17 residues. Germline CDR1 is MDHEN and CDR2 is SYDVKM. Germline trimming cut 2 bases from V and 3 bases from J; bases unmatched to any gene: 8. DNA for the CDR3: TGTGCCAGCAGTTTAACGCCGGGACAGGGGTCGACAGATACGCAGTATTTT. Encoded protein: CASSLTPGQGSTDTQYF.

Relative to its sample, this clonotype is medium-sized. CDR3: CSAQGSYNEQFF. The DNA of the CDR3 is TGCAGCGCCCAGGGCAGTTACAATGAGCAGTTCTTC. V gene TRBV29-1 combines with J gene TRBJ2-1, with D maybe TRBD1 (5 bases). CDR1 and CDR2 (germline): SQVTM, ANQGSEA. The CDR3 extends over 12 amino acids. Between the trimmed V and J ends, which lost 7 bases and 4 bases, there was a span of 11 bases.

This clonotype was counted once. Its ends do not fully match the called genes, so a read error is possible. The chain uses TRBV29-1 and TRBJ2-7; D is ambiguous. CDR3 length: 12 amino acids. Germline CDR1 and CDR2: SQVTM and ANQGSEA. The CDR3 spells CSVGIDSYERYF. The CDR3 nucleotides read TGCAGCGTTGGAATAGACTCCTACGAGCGGTACTTC.

This clonotype is labeled medium-sized. The J gene is TRBJ2-3, the V gene TRBV4-2; D may correspond to TRBD1 or TRBD2 (5 bases each). Trimming took off 0 bases at V and 0 bases at J, with 10 bases between the two ends. Germline-derived CDR1 and CDR2 are LGHNA and YNFKEQ. The CDR3 sequence is 16 residues long. The CDR3 loop is CASSQDGASSTDTQYF. CDR3 in DNA: TGTGCCAGCAGCCAAGACGGGGCCTCTAGCACAGATACGCAGTATTTT.

This clonotype is medium-sized. V is TRBV28 and J is TRBJ2-1; D gene unclear. Trimming removed 3 bases from V and 8 bases from J, with 14 bases in between. This CDR3 is built from 14 residues. The germline V gene has CDR1 MDHEN and CDR2 SYDVKM. In DNA, the CDR3 is TGTGCCAGCAGTTTCGGTGTCGGGTCGGATGAGCAGTTCTTC. Its protein product is CASSFGVGSDEQFF. The complete variable domain, with remaining parts taken from reference TRBV28 and TRBJ2-1, reads DVKVTQSSRYLVKRTGEKVFLECVQDMDHENMFWYRQDPGLGLRLIYFSYDVKMKEKGDIPEGYSVSREKKERFSLILESASTNQTSMYLCASSFGVGSDEQFFGPGTRLTVL.

In this sample, this clonotype is large. The V gene is TRBV25-1, the J gene TRBJ1-4, with a weak D call TRBD1 (5 bases). The ends were cut back, 9 bases at V and 0 bases at J, with 11 bases in the middle. Germline-derived CDR1 and CDR2 are MGHDK and SYGVNS. This CDR3 spans 14 amino acids. CDR3: CASPDRATNEKLFF. The CDR3 DNA is TGTGCCAGTCCAGACAGAGCAACTAATGAAAAACTGTTTTTT.

By sample fraction, this clonotype is medium-sized. The chain uses TRBV19 and TRBJ2-1, with 11 bases identical to TRBD1. V shed 6 bases and J 4 bases; nucleotides not matched to a gene: 5. In germline, CDR1 is LNHDA, CDR2 SQIVND (reference sequence). This CDR3 is 15 amino acids long. The CDR3: CASRTGTGGYNEQFF. The CDR3 DNA follows: TGTGCCAGTAGGACCGGGACAGGGGGTTACAATGAGCAGTTCTTC.

This clonotype was detected only a few times. The chain recombines TRBV28 with TRBJ2-3; D not resolved. This CDR3 contains 16 residues. CDR1 MDHEN and CDR2 SYDVKM come from the germline V gene. Deletions cut 1 base from V and 3 bases from J, with 14 bases between. CDR3 protein: CASSLSRSVPTDTQYF. The CDR3 DNA sequence: TGTGCCAGCAGTTTATCGCGGTCTGTACCTACAGATACGCAGTATTTT.